The rows below give T cell receptor beta chains drawn from one sample of a study of T cell repertoires and Cas9 in healthy adults. Only in-frame clones appear in the TCRdb table, and some are missing; sequencing was by immunoSEQ multiplex PCR. Of about 22,000 clones in the sample, 92% are singletons; the top ten hold about 0.87%. The sequenced sample was CD4+ effector T cells (CD127+, CD25-, CD137-, CD154-) from PBMCs; culture status not recorded. Every receptor here comes from a human donor in good health. Both conserved end residues are part of each CDR3. A D gene is named only where the DNA matches it firmly. Rows may omit the clone size; those that give it use once, few, many or a size class.

d_gene: TRBD1
abundance: -
v_gene: TRBV9
j_gene: TRBJ2-1
CDR3nt: TGTGCCAGCAGCGTAGGACAGGGGCGATACAATGAGCAGTTCTTC
CDR3aa: CASSVGQGRYNEQFF

d_gene: -
abundance: -
v_gene: TRBV6-6
j_gene: TRBJ2-3
CDR3nt: TGTGCCAGCAGTCCACTGGCAGATACGCAGTATTTT
CDR3aa: CASSPLADTQYF

d_gene: -
abundance: -
v_gene: TRBV29-1
j_gene: TRBJ2-1
CDR3nt: TGCAGCGTTGTTTTCGGGAGCTGGAGGGAGCAGTTCTTC
CDR3aa: CSVVFGSWREQFF

d_gene: -
abundance: -
v_gene: TRBV5-4
j_gene: TRBJ2-2
CDR3nt: TGTGCCAGCAGCTTGGTTGTTGGGAACACCGGGGAGCTGTTTTTT
CDR3aa: CASSLVVGNTGELFF

d_gene: TRBD1
abundance: once
v_gene: TRBV6-6
j_gene: TRBJ1-2
CDR3nt: TGTGCCAGCACGCCCCGCCGGGACAGCCAAGGGGGCTACACCTTC
CDR3aa: CASTPRRDSQGGYTF

d_gene: TRBD2
abundance: -
v_gene: TRBV4-3
j_gene: TRBJ2-3
CDR3nt: TGCGCCAGCAGCCAAGATGCGGGAGTTAGATCGGATACGCAGTATTTT
CDR3aa: CASSQDAGVRSDTQYF

d_gene: TRBD1
abundance: -
v_gene: TRBV19
j_gene: TRBJ1-5
CDR3nt: TGTGCCAGTAGTGCCGACAGGGGGGCTTATAGCAATCAGCCCCAGCATTTT
CDR3aa: CASSADRGAYSNQPQHF

d_gene: TRBD1
abundance: -
v_gene: TRBV27
j_gene: TRBJ2-2
CDR3nt: TGTGCCAGCAGTTCAGGGGGCTGGGGGGAGCTGTTTTTT
CDR3aa: CASSSGGWGELFF

d_gene: TRBD1
abundance: -
v_gene: TRBV7-2
j_gene: TRBJ1-1
CDR3nt: TGTGCCAGCAGCTTAGGACAGGGCACGGCGAACACTGAAGCTTTCTTT
CDR3aa: CASSLGQGTANTEAFF

d_gene: TRBD1
abundance: -
v_gene: TRBV18
j_gene: TRBJ1-1
CDR3nt: TGTGCCAGCTCACCTCCCAACAGGGGACAAGTTGAAGCTTTCTTT
CDR3aa: CASSPPNRGQVEAFF

d_gene: -
abundance: -
v_gene: TRBV6-4
j_gene: TRBJ2-2
CDR3nt: TGTGCCAGCAGTGACTCGTGGGGGCCGAACACCGGGGAGCTGTTTTTT
CDR3aa: CASSDSWGPNTGELFF

d_gene: -
abundance: once
v_gene: TRBV7-7
j_gene: TRBJ2-5
CDR3nt: TGTGCCAGCAGCTTTGGAGGAAGGGGACAAGAGACCCAGTACTTC
CDR3aa: CASSFGGRGQETQYF

d_gene: -
abundance: -
v_gene: TRBV7-7
j_gene: TRBJ2-1
CDR3nt: TGTGCCAGCAGCCGGGATCTAACCAATAACAATGAGCAGTTCTTC
CDR3aa: CASSRDLTNNNEQFF

d_gene: TRBD2
abundance: -
v_gene: TRBV29-1
j_gene: TRBJ2-3
CDR3nt: TGCAGCGTTGGGCGGCTGACTAGCGGGAGACCTGATACGCAGTATTTT
CDR3aa: CSVGRLTSGRPDTQYF

d_gene: -
abundance: -
v_gene: TRBV18
j_gene: TRBJ2-3
CDR3nt: TGTGCCAGCCAAATGAGCGCAGATACGCAGTATTTT
CDR3aa: CASQMSADTQYF

d_gene: TRBD1
abundance: -
v_gene: TRBV30
j_gene: TRBJ1-5
CDR3nt: TGTGCCTGGACCGGGACAGATAGCAATCAGCCCCAGCATTTT
CDR3aa: CAWTGTDSNQPQHF

d_gene: -
abundance: -
v_gene: TRBV7-3
j_gene: TRBJ2-2
CDR3nt: TGTGCCAGCAGCTCCCGTGCAGGGCCCACCGGGGAGCTGTTTTTT
CDR3aa: CASSSRAGPTGELFF

d_gene: -
abundance: few
v_gene: TRBV11-3
j_gene: TRBJ2-2
CDR3nt: TGTGCCAGCAGCCAAAGACAGGGAGGGGCCGGGGAGCTGTTTTTT
CDR3aa: CASSQRQGGAGELFF

d_gene: TRBD1
abundance: -
v_gene: TRBV11-1
j_gene: TRBJ1-5
CDR3nt: TGTGCCAGCAGCTCAGGGGGAGGTCAGCCCCAGCATTTT
CDR3aa: CASSSGGGQPQHF

d_gene: TRBD1
abundance: -
v_gene: TRBV5-1
j_gene: TRBJ1-2
CDR3nt: TGCGCCAGCAGTTTAGGGGGACAGAACTATGGCTACACCTTC
CDR3aa: CASSLGGQNYGYTF

d_gene: TRBD2
abundance: -
v_gene: TRBV7-9
j_gene: TRBJ2-2
CDR3nt: TGTGCCAGCAGCTTAGTCGGGCTAGCGGGAGTACGGACCGGGGAGCTGTTTTTT
CDR3aa: CASSLVGLAGVRTGELFF

d_gene: -
abundance: -
v_gene: TRBV2
j_gene: TRBJ1-2
CDR3nt: TGTGCCAGCACAGGGGTAAACTATGGCTACACCTTC
CDR3aa: CASTGVNYGYTF